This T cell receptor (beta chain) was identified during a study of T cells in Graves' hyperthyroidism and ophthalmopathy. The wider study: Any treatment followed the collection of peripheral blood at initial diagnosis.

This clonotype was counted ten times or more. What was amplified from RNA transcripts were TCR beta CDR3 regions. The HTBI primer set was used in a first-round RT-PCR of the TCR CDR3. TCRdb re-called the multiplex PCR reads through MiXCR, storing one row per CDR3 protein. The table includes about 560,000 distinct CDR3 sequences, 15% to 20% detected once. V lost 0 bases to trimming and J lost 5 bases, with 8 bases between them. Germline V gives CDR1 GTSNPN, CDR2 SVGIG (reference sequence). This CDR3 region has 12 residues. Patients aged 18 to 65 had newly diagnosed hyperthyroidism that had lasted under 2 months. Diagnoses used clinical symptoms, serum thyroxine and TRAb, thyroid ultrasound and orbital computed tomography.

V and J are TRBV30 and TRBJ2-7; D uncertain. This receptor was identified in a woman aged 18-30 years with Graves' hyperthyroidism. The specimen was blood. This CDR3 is CAWSVSGNEQYF. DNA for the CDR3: TGTGCCTGGAGTGTTAGTGGTAACGAGCAGTACTTC.